This T cell receptor (beta chain) emerged from a study of CD4 T cells in relation to SARS-CoV-2 and coronaviruses. Study summary: PBMCs were cultured with antigen for roughly nine days before TCR beta sequencing. The restricting HLA molecule for shared crossreactive spike epitopes was mapped. Study-level results: About 65% of donors had memory CD4+ clonotypes crossrecognizing SARS-CoV-2 and common cold coronavirus spike.

Roughly 10^5 naive or memory CD4+ cells were cultured with CEF peptides for nine to ten days. The CDR3 loop spans 14 amino acids. The germline V gene encodes CDR1 MGHRA and CDR2 YSYEKL. Trimming took off 7 bases at V and 5 bases at J, with 16 bases between the two ends. Generated by immunoSEQ multiplex PCR, the TCRdb table keeps only in-frame clones and is missing some. The sample has about 36,000 clones; about 80% are singletons. With respect to this clone: Its target is unknown.

Sequenced material: naive CD4+ T cells from PBMCs, cultured in vitro. The sample's subset: naive CD4+ T cells isolated by negative enrichment. The V call is TRBV4-1, the J call TRBJ2-3; D is tentatively TRBD1 or TRBD2 (6 bases each). This receptor was obtained from an adult with COVID-19. The CDR3 here is CASNEGGGEDTQYF. DNA of the CDR3: TGCGCCAGCAACGAAGGAGGGGGAGAAGATACGCAGTATTTT.